This entry lists 2 T cell receptor beta chains sequenced from one sample in a study of blood T cell repertoires in COVID-19. TCRdb's table, derived via immunoSEQ multiplex PCR, lists solely in-frame clones and lacks some. The sample lists hundreds of thousands of clones, 70% to 90% occurring once. What was sequenced was peripheral blood. These receptor sequences come from a middle-aged man with acute or convalescent COVID-19.

The gene calls are TRBV10-3 and TRBJ1-2; tentative D call: TRBD1 (6 bases). CDR3 length equals 14 residues. The V gene lost 10 bases and the J gene lost 4 bases, with 19 bases spanning the gap. In germline, CDR1 is ENHRY, CDR2 SYGVKD. In DNA, the CDR3 is TGTGCCACCTCTCTTCCAACAGGGACCTATGGCTACACCTTC. Translated: CATSLPTGTYGYTF.

The chain links TRBV6-2 or TRBV6-3 to TRBJ2-2; 12 positions match TRBD2. Looked up from germline, CDR1 is MNHEY and CDR2 is SVGEGT. The trim removed 0 bases at V and 1 base at J, leaving 6 bases unmatched. CDR3 length equals 19 residues. CDR3 loop: CASSYSRLAGVLNTGELFF. CDR3 DNA: TGTGCCAGCAGTTACTCACGACTAGCGGGGGTCCTGAACACCGGGGAGCTGTTTTTT.